What follows are 30 T cell receptor beta chains derived from one specimen sequenced in a study of T cell repertoires in cytomegalovirus infection. One entry per CDR3 protein results from TCRdb running MiXCR on the reads. The profile shows around 630,000 distinct CDR3 sequences, about 24% of them singletons. Sequencing was performed on CD8+ T cells from PBMCs. The receptors shown here come from a human donor in good health (CMV status not recorded). Some clones in this sample may be carry-over from other donors' samples.

V and J are TRBV28 and TRBJ1-3, with D perhaps TRBD1 (5 bases). The CDR3 contains 15 residues. The germline V gene encodes CDR1 MDHEN and CDR2 SYDVKM. The V gene lost 8 bases and the J gene lost 0 bases, with 14 bases spanning the gap. CDR3 residues: CASRTNFYSGNTIYF. The CDR3 region has the DNA TGTGCCAGCCGGACAAATTTCTACTCTGGAAACACCATATATTTT.

This clonotype has just a few counts. The V gene is TRBV19, the J gene TRBJ1-3, with D possibly being TRBD1 (5 bases). Germline values: CDR1 LNHDA, CDR2 SQIVND (reference sequence). Trimming shortened V by 3 bases and J by 0 bases, and 12 bases separated the two germline ends. The CDR3 loop spans 16 amino acids. The CDR3 region is CASSILGPNSGNTIYF. For the CDR3, the DNA is TGTGCCAGTAGTATCCTGGGACCGAACTCTGGAAACACCATATATTTT. Full variable domain (remainder filled in from reference TRBV19 and TRBJ1-3): DGGITQSPKYLFRKEGQNVTLSCEQNLNHDAMYWYRQDPGQGLRLIYYSQIVNDFQKGDIAEGYSVSREKKESFPLTVTSAQKNPTAFYLCASSILGPNSGNTIYFGEGSWLTVV.

This clonotype was recorded a few times. The CDR3 loop reads CASSSASDTQYF. The CDR3 DNA follows: TGTGCCAGCAGCAGTGCGTCCGATACGCAGTATTTT. The chain has TRBV12-3 or TRBV12-4 and TRBJ2-3, with no clear D. The CDR3 totals 12 residues. The V end was cut by 6 bases, the J end by 6 bases, with 10 bases between.

The rearrangement links TRBV5-5 to TRBJ2-3; D may correspond to TRBD1 or TRBD2 (6 bases each). V lost 1 base to trimming and J lost 5 bases, with 17 bases between them. The CDR3 has 16 amino acids. The germline V gene has CDR1 SGHKS and CDR2 YYEKEE (reference sequence). CDR3 sequence: CASSLSLGGAKDTQYF. The CDR3 coding sequence is TGTGCCAGCAGCTTGTCACTCGGGGGCGCGAAAGATACGCAGTATTTT.

The rearrangement joins TRBV6-2 or TRBV6-3 to TRBJ2-5; 7 bases match TRBD1. The CDR3 contains 15 residues. CDR1 is MNHEY and CDR2 is SVGEGT in the germline V gene. V gave up 5 bases and J gave up 0 bases; unmatched junction bases: 6. CDR3 region: CASSGMGTDQETQYF. The CDR3 bases are TGTGCCAGCAGTGGGATGGGGACAGACCAAGAGACCCAGTACTTC.

This clonotype was seen a few times. This sequence joins TRBV7-9 and TRBJ2-3; no firm D call. The V gene's germline CDR1 is SEHNR and CDR2 FQNEAQ (reference sequence). The CDR3 has 14 residues. V dropped 5 bases and J dropped 0 bases, with 9 bases sitting between them. This CDR3 reads CASSLLHSTDTQYF. The CDR3 DNA reads TGTGCCAGCAGCCTCCTTCATAGCACAGATACGCAGTATTTT. Complete variable domain (other parts from reference TRBV7-9 and TRBJ2-3): DTGVSQNPRHKITKRGQNVTFRCDPISEHNRLYWYRQTLGQGPEFLTYFQNEAQLEKSRLLSDRFSAERPKGSFSTLEIQRTEQGDSAMYLCASSLLHSTDTQYFGPGTRLTVL.

CDR3 sequence reads: CASSTEMYSNQPQHF. CDR3 sequence (DNA): TGTGCCAGTAGTACCGAGATGTATAGCAATCAGCCCCAGCATTTT. V usage is TRBV19 and J usage is TRBJ1-5, with unresolved D. V lost 4 bases and J 0 bases, leaving 10 bases between the germline ends. The CDR3 totals 15 residues. Germline lookup yields CDR1 LNHDA and CDR2 SQIVND (reference sequence).

CDR3 residues: CASSSYREGTGELFF. The CDR3 coding sequence is TGTGCCAGCAGCTCCTACAGGGAAGGCACCGGGGAGCTGTTTTTT. The gene calls are TRBV7-9 and TRBJ2-2, with D possibly TRBD1 on 6 matching bases. Trimming took off 4 bases at V and 4 bases at J, with 13 bases between the two ends. Germline V gives CDR1 SEHNR, CDR2 FQNEAQ (reference sequence). The CDR3 is made up of 15 amino acids.

The chain is built from TRBV15 and TRBJ1-1; no firm D call. Trimming cost V 5 bases and J 5 bases, with 12 bases left between them. CDR3 length: 13 residues. Germline assignment: CDR1 LNHNV and CDR2 YYDKDF (reference sequence). The DNA of the CDR3 is TGTGCCACCAGCCCGAGCCGGAAAACTGAAGCTTTCTTT. Translation: CATSPSRKTEAFF. Supplemented by reference TRBV15 and TRBJ1-1, the full variable domain reads DAMVIQNPRYQVTQFGKPVTLSCSQTLNHNVMYWYQQKSSQAPKLLFHYYDKDFNNEADTPDNFQSRRPNTSFCFLDIRSPGLGDTAMYLCATSPSRKTEAFFGQGTRLTVV.

This chain joins TRBV28 and TRBJ2-7; a possible D gene is TRBD1 (5 bases). Germline assignment: CDR1 MDHEN and CDR2 SYDVKM. The ends were cut back, 4 bases at V and 3 bases at J, with 13 bases in the middle. The CDR3 contains 14 residues. The CDR3 sequence: CASSWSTGYYEQYV. CDR3 sequence (DNA): TGTGCCAGCAGTTGGAGTACAGGATACTACGAGCAGTACGTC.

The rearrangement links TRBV6-1 to TRBJ1-5, with D unresolved. Germline CDR1 reads MNHNS; CDR2 reads SASEGT. Trimming left V 6 bases short and J 9 bases short, with 15 bases between. This CDR3 spans 13 amino acids. CDR3 residues: CASSPSSVRPQHF. The CDR3 nucleotides are TGTGCCAGCAGCCCCTCCTCAGTGAGGCCCCAGCATTTT.

There are a few counts of this clonotype. The chain carries TRBV7-6 and TRBJ1-1; 10 positions agree with TRBD1. In germline, CDR1 is SGHVS, CDR2 FNYEAQ. The CDR3 length is 14 residues. Trimming at V came to 5 bases and at J to 3 bases, leaving 3 bases not matched to a gene. CDR3 amino acids: CASSRQGADTEAFF. The CDR3 DNA reads as TGTGCCAGCAGCCGACAGGGGGCGGACACTGAAGCTTTCTTT. The full variable domain, completed using reference TRBV7-6 and TRBJ1-1, is GAGVSQSPRYKVTKRGQDVALRCDPISGHVSLYWYRQALGQGPEFLTYFNYEAQQDKSGLPNDRFSAERPEGSISTLTIQRTEQRDSAMYRCASSRQGADTEAFFGQGTRLTVV.

This chain joins TRBV20-1 and TRBJ2-6; D gene unclear. CDR3 length equals 12 residues. With 3 bases removed from V and 3 bases from J, the gap between germline ends came to 3 bases. Germline V gives CDR1 DFQATT, CDR2 SNEGSKA (reference sequence). This CDR3 reads CSARGGANVLTF. The CDR3 region has the DNA TGCAGTGCTAGGGGTGGGGCCAACGTCCTGACTTTC.

At least ten counts were recorded for this clonotype. This rearrangement joins TRBV7-6 to TRBJ2-1, with D possibly called TRBD1 or TRBD2 (5 bases each). Per the germline V gene, CDR1 is SGHVS and CDR2 is FNYEAQ. This CDR3 comprises 20 residues. Trimming cost V 1 base and J 0 bases, with 22 bases left between them. Here the CDR3 reads CASSLVRPGTAKSSYNEQFF. The CDR3 nucleotides read TGTGCCAGCAGCTTAGTTCGGCCCGGGACCGCAAAAAGCTCCTACAATGAGCAGTTCTTC. The variable domain in full, with the rest retrieved from reference TRBV7-6 and TRBJ2-1, is GAGVSQSPRYKVTKRGQDVALRCDPISGHVSLYWYRQALGQGPEFLTYFNYEAQQDKSGLPNDRFSAERPEGSISTLTIQRTEQRDSAMYRCASSLVRPGTAKSSYNEQFFGPGTRLTVL.

V usage is TRBV7-9 and J usage is TRBJ1-3; D remains ambiguous. V gave up 5 bases and J gave up 0 bases, with 2 bases separating them. Germline V CDR1 and CDR2: SEHNR, FQNEAQ (reference sequence). The CDR3 extends over 12 amino acids. The CDR3 region has the DNA TGTGCCAGCAGCCACTCTGGAAACACCATATATTTT. Translated: CASSHSGNTIYF.

This clonotype has more than one count but fewer than ten. CDR3 nucleotides: TGTGCCAGCAGTTTACCCGGGACAGGGGATGAAGATACGCAGTATTTT. It specifies CASSLPGTGDEDTQYF. The V and J genes are TRBV28 and TRBJ2-3; 10 bases fit TRBD1. J was trimmed by 5 bases and V by 2 bases; bases with no gene match: 7. Germline assignment: CDR1 MDHEN and CDR2 SYDVKM. The CDR3 is 16 amino acids.

This clonotype showed up just a few times. The chain uses TRBV25-1 and TRBJ1-5, with 7 nucleotides matching TRBD1. CDR3 length equals 16 residues. Trimming removed 1 base from V and 0 bases from J; junction bases left unmatched: 3. Germline assignment: CDR1 MGHDK and CDR2 SYGVNS. The CDR3 is CASSESGGSSNQPQHF. The CDR3 DNA sequence: TGTGCCAGCAGTGAATCAGGGGGGTCTAGCAATCAGCCCCAGCATTTT.

This chain connects TRBV9 to TRBJ2-3; D remains ambiguous. CDR1 is SGDLS, CDR2 YYNGEE, per germline. The CDR3 sequence is 16 residues long. The V and J ends lost 3 bases and 0 bases respectively, with 14 bases between them. CDR3 DNA: TGTGCCAGCAGCGCATTAGGAAAGTCTAGCACAGATACGCAGTATTTT. The encoded protein is CASSALGKSSTDTQYF.

The table lists this clonotype with many counts. The rearrangement uses TRBV7-2 and TRBJ1-2, with D perhaps matching TRBD1 (5 bases). V lost 0 bases and J lost 4, with 12 bases in between. The CDR3 loop spans 15 amino acids. Germline V CDR1 and CDR2: SGHTA, FQGNSA. The CDR3 here is CASSLADSVIYGYTF. DNA for the CDR3: TGTGCCAGCAGCTTAGCCGACAGCGTTATCTATGGCTACACCTTC.

As concerns this clonotype: One junction end disagrees with the germline gene, perhaps due to a read error. CDR3 nucleotides: TGTGCCAGCAGCTTGGCTACGACCGACTCGGATGAGCAGTTCTTC. Translation: CASSLATTDSDEQFF. This chain uses TRBV5-3 with TRBJ2-1; no clear D gene. TRBV5-3 is placed among ORFs of uncertain function. The CDR3 is 15 residues long.

The V gene is TRBV29-1, the J gene TRBJ2-4; D gene ambiguous. CDR3 length: 11 residues. Germline CDR1 and CDR2: SQVTM and ANQGSEA. Trimming shortened V by 4 bases and J by 7 bases, and 8 bases separated the two germline ends. The CDR3 spells CSVGISNIQYF. The CDR3 coding sequence is TGCAGCGTTGGGATTTCGAACATTCAGTACTTC.

CDR3 amino acids: CASSKGTNEQYV. CDR3 DNA: TGTGCCAGCAGCAAGGGCACGAACGAGCAGTACGTC. The chain carries TRBV28 and TRBJ2-7; D unclear. The V gene's germline CDR1 is MDHEN and CDR2 SYDVKM. Trimming stripped 6 bases from V and 5 bases from J, with 11 bases between. The CDR3 runs to 12 residues.

The genes are TRBV12-5 and TRBJ2-7; D is uncertain. The CDR3 runs to 16 residues. From germline, CDR1 is LGHNT and CDR2 FRNRAP. Trimming took 3 bases from V and 4 from J, leaving 19 bases between them. The CDR3 sequence is CASGFGLEASPYEQYF. The CDR3 region has the DNA TGTGCTAGTGGTTTTGGGTTAGAGGCCTCACCGTACGAGCAGTACTTC.

This clonotype was seen at least ten times. The rearrangement uses TRBV7-2 and TRBJ2-3, with 7 positions matching TRBD2. V lost 3 bases, J lost 1 base, and 16 bases stayed unmatched. This CDR3 spans 19 amino acids. Germline assignment: CDR1 SGHTA and CDR2 FQGNSA. CDR3 sequence: CASSFLDSGGGPGTDTQYF. CDR3 nucleotide sequence: TGTGCCAGCAGCTTCTTGGATAGTGGCGGGGGACCGGGCACAGATACGCAGTATTTT.

This clonotype has only a few counts. The gene calls are TRBV14 and TRBJ1-2; 9 nucleotides line up with TRBD1. V was clipped by 7 bases and J by 0 bases; unmatched bases: 15. The CDR3 is 18 amino acids. Germline V lookup: CDR1 SGHDN, CDR2 FVKESK. The CDR3 region has the DNA TGTGCCAGCAAGCCAAGGGAACAGGGGGCGATCTCTAACTATGGCTACACCTTC. Translation gives CASKPREQGAISNYGYTF.

The J gene is TRBJ2-3, the V gene TRBV29-1; the D call may be TRBD1 or TRBD2 (6 bases each). CDR3 length: 15 amino acids. CDR1 SQVTM and CDR2 ANQGSEA come from the germline V gene. Trimming removed 0 bases from V and 0 bases from J, with 10 bases in between. The CDR3 nucleotides are TGCAGCGTTGAAGATCAAGGGGGGAGCACAGATACGCAGTATTTT. Protein: CSVEDQGGSTDTQYF.

Many counts were recorded for this clonotype. The chain joins TRBV6-2 or TRBV6-3 to TRBJ2-5; D perhaps matches TRBD2 (5 bases). Germline V gene sequence: CDR1 MNHEY, CDR2 SVGEGT. This CDR3 region has 17 residues. The V end was cut by 2 bases, the J end by 5 bases, with 21 bases between. The CDR3 DNA is TGTGCCAGCAGTTACGGACCGGACTCCTACGTAAAGGAGACCCAGTACTTC. Amino acid sequence: CASSYGPDSYVKETQYF.

This clonotype has more than one count but fewer than ten. CDR3 protein: CASSYSEVVFPGGELFF. Here the CDR3 DNA reads TGTGCCAGCAGTTACTCGGAGGTCGTCTTTCCGGGCGGGGAGCTGTTTTTT. The chain uses TRBV6-8 and TRBJ2-2; D may be TRBD2 (5 bases). This CDR3 spans 17 amino acids. The V and J ends lost 0 bases and 7 bases respectively, with 18 bases between them. Germline loops: CDR1 MNHGY, CDR2 SAAAGT.

This clonotype came up a few times. This rearrangement joins TRBV28 to TRBJ1-4; a weak D match, TRBD1 (6 bases). This CDR3 spans 14 amino acids. The germline gives CDR1 MDHEN, CDR2 SYDVKM. Trimming stripped 3 bases from V and 8 bases from J, with 13 bases between. The CDR3 bases are TGTGCCAGCAGTTTCCGCAGGGGAGGGGAAAAACTGTTTTTT. Amino acids: CASSFRRGGEKLFF.

The V gene is TRBV10-3, the J gene TRBJ1-2; no clear D. The length of the CDR3 is 13 residues. Germline CDR1 ENHRY, CDR2 SYGVKD. V lost 2 bases, J lost 0 bases, and 4 bases lay in between. As DNA, the CDR3 is TGTGCCATCAGTGAGGTAACTAACTATGGCTACACCTTC. Amino acid sequence: CAISEVTNYGYTF.